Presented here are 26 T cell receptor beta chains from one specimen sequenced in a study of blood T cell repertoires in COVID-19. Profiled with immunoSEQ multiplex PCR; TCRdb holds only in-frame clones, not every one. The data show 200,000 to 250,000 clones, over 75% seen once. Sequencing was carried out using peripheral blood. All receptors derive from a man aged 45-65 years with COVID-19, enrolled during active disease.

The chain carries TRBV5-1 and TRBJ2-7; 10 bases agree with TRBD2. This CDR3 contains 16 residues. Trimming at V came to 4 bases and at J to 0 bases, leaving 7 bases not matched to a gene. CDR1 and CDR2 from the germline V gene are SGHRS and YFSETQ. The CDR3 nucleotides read TGCGCCAGCAGCCCATCGATAGCGGGAGGCTCCTACGAGCAGTACTTC. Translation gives CASSPSIAGGSYEQYF. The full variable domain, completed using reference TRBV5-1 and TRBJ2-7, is KAGVTQTPRYLIKTRGQQVTLSCSPISGHRSVSWYQQTPGQGLQFLFEYFSETQRNKGNFPGRFSGRQFSNSRSEMNVSTLELGDSALYLCASSPSIAGGSYEQYFGPGTRLTVT.

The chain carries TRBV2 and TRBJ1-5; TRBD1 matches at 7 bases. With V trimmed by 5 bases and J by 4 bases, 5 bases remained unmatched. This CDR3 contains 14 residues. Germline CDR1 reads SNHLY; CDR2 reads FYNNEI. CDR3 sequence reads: CASSSDRWNQPQHF. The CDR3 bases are TGTGCCAGCAGTTCGGACAGGTGGAATCAGCCCCAGCATTTT.

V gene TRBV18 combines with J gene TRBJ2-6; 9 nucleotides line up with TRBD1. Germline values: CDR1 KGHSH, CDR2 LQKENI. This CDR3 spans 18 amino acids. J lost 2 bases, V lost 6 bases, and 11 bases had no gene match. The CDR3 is CASSAPGQGGPGANVLTF. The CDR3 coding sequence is TGTGCCAGCTCGGCGCCGGGACAGGGTGGCCCTGGGGCCAACGTCCTGACTTTC.

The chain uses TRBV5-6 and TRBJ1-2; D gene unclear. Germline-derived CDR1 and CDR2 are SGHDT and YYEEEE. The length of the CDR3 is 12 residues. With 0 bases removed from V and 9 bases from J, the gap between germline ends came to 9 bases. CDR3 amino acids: CASSLGIGSYTF. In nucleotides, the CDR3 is TGTGCCAGCAGCTTGGGGATCGGGAGCTACACCTTC.

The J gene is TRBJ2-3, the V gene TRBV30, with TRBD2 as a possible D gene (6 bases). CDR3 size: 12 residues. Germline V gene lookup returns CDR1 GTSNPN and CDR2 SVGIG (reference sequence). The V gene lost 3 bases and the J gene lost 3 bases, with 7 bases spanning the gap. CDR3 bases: TGTGCCTGGAGCGGGAGTACAGATACGCAGTATTTT. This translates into CAWSGSTDTQYF.

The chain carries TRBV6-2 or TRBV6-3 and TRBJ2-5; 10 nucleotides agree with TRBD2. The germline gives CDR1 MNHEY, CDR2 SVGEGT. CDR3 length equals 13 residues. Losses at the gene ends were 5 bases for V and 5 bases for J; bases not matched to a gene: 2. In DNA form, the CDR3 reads TGTGCCAGCAGTCCAGCGGGGGGGGAGACCCAGTACTTC. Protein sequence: CASSPAGGETQYF.

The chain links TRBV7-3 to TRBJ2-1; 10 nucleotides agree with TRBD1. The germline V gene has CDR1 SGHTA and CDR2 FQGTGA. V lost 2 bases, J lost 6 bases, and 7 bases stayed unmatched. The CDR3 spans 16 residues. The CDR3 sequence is CASSLEAGQGTNEQFF. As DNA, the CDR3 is TGTGCCAGCAGCTTAGAGGCGGGACAGGGGACCAATGAGCAGTTCTTC.

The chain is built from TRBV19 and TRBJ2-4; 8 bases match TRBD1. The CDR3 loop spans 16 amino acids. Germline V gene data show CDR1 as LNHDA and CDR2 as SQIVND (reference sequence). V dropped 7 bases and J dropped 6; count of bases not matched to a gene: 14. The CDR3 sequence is CASTDGTGRPGNIQYF. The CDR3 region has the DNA TGTGCCAGTACCGACGGGACAGGTCGCCCAGGAAACATTCAGTACTTC.

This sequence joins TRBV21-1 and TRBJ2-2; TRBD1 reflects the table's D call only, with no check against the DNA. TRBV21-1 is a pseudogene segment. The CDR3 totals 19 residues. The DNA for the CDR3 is TGTGCCAGCAGCAAAGCGAGGGGGGACAGGGGGCAGAGCACCGGGGAGCTGTTTTTT. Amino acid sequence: CASSKARGDRGQSTGELFF.

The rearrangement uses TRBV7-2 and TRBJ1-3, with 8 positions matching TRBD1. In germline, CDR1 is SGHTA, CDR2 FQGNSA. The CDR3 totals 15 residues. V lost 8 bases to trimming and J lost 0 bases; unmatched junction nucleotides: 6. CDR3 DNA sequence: TGTGCCAGCGGGGACAGGAAGAGCTCTGGAAACACCATATATTTT. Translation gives CASGDRKSSGNTIYF.

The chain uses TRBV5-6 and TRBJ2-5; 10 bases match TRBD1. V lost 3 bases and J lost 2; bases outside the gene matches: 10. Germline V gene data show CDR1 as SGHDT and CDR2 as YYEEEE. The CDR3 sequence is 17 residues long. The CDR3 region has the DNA TGTGCCAGCAGCTCGAAGCTCGGGACAGGGGCTCAAGAGACCCAGTACTTC. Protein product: CASSSKLGTGAQETQYF. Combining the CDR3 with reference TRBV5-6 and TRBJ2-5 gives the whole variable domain DAGVTQSPTHLIKTRGQQVTLRCSPKSGHDTVSWYQQALGQGPQFIFQYYEEEERQRGNFPDRFSGHQFPNYSSELNVNALLLGDSALYLCASSSKLGTGAQETQYFGPGTRLLVL.

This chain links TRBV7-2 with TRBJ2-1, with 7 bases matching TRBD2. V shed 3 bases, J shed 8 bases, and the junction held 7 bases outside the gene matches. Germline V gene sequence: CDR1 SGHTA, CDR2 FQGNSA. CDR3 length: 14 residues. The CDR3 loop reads CASSFWGGMHEQFF. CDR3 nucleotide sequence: TGTGCCAGCAGCTTCTGGGGGGGAATGCATGAGCAGTTCTTC.

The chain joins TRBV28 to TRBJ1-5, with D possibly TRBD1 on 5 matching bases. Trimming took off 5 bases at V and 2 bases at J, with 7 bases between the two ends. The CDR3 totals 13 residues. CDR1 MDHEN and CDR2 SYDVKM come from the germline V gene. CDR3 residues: CASSRGGNQPQHF. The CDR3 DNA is TGTGCCAGCAGTCGGGGGGGCAATCAGCCCCAGCATTTT. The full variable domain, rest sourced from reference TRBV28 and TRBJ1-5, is DVKVTQSSRYLVKRTGEKVFLECVQDMDHENMFWYRQDPGLGLRLIYFSYDVKMKEKGDIPEGYSVSREKKERFSLILESASTNQTSMYLCASSRGGNQPQHFGDGTRLSIL.

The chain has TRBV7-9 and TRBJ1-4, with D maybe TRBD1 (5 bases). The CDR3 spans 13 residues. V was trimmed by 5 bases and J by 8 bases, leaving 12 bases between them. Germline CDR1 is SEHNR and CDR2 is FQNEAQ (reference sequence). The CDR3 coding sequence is TGTGCCAGCAGCCGCGGGGGGTCGGAAAAACTGTTTTTT. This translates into CASSRGGSEKLFF.

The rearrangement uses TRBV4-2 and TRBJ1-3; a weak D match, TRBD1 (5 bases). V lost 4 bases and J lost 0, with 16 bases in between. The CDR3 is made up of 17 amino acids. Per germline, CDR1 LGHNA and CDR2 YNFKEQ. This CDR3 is CASSPRGSGSSGNTIYF. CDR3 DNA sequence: TGTGCCAGCAGCCCCCGGGGGTCGGGCAGCTCTGGAAACACCATATATTTT.

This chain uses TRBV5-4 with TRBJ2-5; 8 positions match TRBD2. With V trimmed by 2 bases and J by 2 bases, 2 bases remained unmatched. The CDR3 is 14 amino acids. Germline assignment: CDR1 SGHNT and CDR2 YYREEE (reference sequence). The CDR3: CASSFTSGQETQYF. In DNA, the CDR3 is TGTGCCAGCAGCTTTACTAGCGGACAAGAGACCCAGTACTTC. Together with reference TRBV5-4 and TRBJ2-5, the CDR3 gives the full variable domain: ETGVTQSPTHLIKTRGQQVTLRCSSQSGHNTVSWYQQALGQGPQFIFQYYREEENGRGNFPPRFSGLQFPNYSSELNVNALELDDSALYLCASSFTSGQETQYFGPGTRLLVL.

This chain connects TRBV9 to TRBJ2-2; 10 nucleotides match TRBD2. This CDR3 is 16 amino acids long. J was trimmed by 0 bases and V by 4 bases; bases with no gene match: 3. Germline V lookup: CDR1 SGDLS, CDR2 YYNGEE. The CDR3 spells CASSPSGRTNTGELFF. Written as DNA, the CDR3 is TGTGCCAGCAGCCCTAGCGGGAGAACGAACACCGGGGAGCTGTTTTTT.

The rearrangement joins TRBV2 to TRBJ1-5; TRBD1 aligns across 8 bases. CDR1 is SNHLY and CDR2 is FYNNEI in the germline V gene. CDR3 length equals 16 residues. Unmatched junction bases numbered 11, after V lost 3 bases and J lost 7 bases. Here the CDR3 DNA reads TGTGCCAGCAGTGAGCAGGCAGGGGGCAGGGGACAGCCCCAGCATTTT. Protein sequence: CASSEQAGGRGQPQHF.

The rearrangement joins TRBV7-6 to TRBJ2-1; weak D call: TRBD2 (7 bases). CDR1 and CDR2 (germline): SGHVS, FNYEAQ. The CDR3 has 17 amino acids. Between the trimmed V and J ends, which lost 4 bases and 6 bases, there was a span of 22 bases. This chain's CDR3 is CASSSRGGAGRGNEQFF. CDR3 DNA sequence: TGTGCCAGCAGCTCGCGAGGGGGGGCCGGCCGCGGCAATGAGCAGTTCTTC. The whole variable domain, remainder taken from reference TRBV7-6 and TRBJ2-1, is GAGVSQSPRYKVTKRGQDVALRCDPISGHVSLYWYRQALGQGPEFLTYFNYEAQQDKSGLPNDRFSAERPEGSISTLTIQRTEQRDSAMYRCASSSRGGAGRGNEQFFGPGTRLTVL.

The CDR3 region is CASSLTGTYNEQFF. The DNA of the CDR3 is TGTGCCAGCAGCTTGACCGGGACCTACAATGAGCAGTTCTTC. The chain has TRBV7-9 and TRBJ2-1; perhaps TRBD2 as D (5 bases). From germline, CDR1 is SEHNR and CDR2 FQNEAQ (reference sequence). V was trimmed by 3 bases and J by 2 bases, leaving 8 bases between them. The CDR3 has 14 amino acids. Together with reference TRBV7-9 and TRBJ2-1, the CDR3 gives the full variable domain: DTGVSQNPRHKITKRGQNVTFRCDPISEHNRLYWYRQTLGQGPEFLTYFQNEAQLEKSRLLSDRFSAERPKGSFSTLEIQRTEQGDSAMYLCASSLTGTYNEQFFGPGTRLTVL.

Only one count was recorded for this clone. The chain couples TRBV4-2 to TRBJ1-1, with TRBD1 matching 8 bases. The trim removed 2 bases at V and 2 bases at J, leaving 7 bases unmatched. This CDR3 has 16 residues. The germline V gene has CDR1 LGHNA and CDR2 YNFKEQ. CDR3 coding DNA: TGTGCCAGCAGCCAACAGACAGGGGCCCCTAACACTGAAGCTTTCTTT. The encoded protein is CASSQQTGAPNTEAFF.

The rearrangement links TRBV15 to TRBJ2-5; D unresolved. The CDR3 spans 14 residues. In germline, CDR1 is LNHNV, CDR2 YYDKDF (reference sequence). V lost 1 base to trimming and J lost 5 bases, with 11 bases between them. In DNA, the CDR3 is TGTGCCACCAGCAGAGTCCCCCTATCGGAGACCCAGTACTTC. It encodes CATSRVPLSETQYF.

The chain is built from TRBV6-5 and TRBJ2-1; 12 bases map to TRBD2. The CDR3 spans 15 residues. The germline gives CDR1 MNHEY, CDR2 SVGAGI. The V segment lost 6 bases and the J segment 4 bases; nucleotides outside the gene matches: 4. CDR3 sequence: CASRPGLAGYNEQFF. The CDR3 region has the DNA TGTGCCAGCAGACCGGGACTAGCGGGTTACAATGAGCAGTTCTTC.

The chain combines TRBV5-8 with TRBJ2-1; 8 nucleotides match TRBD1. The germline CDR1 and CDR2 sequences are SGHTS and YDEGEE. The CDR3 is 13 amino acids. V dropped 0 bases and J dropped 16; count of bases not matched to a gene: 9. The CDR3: CASSLAGGTARFF. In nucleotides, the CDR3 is TGTGCCAGCAGCTTGGCAGGGGGCACGGCGCGTTTCTTC.

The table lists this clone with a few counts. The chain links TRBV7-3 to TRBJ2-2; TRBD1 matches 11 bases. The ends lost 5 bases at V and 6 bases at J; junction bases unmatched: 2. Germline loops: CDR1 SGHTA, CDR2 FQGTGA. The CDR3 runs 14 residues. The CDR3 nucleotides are TGTGCCAGCAGCGGGACAGGGGGTCCCGGGGAGCTGTTTTTT. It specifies CASSGTGGPGELFF.

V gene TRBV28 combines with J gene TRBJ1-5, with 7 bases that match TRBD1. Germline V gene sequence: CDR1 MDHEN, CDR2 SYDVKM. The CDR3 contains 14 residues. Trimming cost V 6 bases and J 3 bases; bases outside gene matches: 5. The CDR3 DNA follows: TGTGCCAGCAGGCCGGGACAGTTCAATCAGCCCCAGCATTTT. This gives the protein CASRPGQFNQPQHF.